The 3 T cell receptor beta chains in this list originate from one sample, sequenced in a study of blood T cell repertoires in COVID-19. Repertoires were generated with immunoSEQ multiplex PCR, while TCRdb's copy carries only in-frame clones and drops some. This table holds approximately 22,000 clones, 92% found once. The source material was peripheral blood. The receptors here all came from a man between 70 and 80 years old with active COVID-19.

This chain joins TRBV18 and TRBJ1-4; perhaps TRBD1 as D (6 bases). Per the germline V gene, CDR1 is KGHSH and CDR2 is LQKENI. This CDR3 is 13 amino acids long. The germline V and J ends were trimmed by 8 bases and 8 bases, with 15 bases remaining between them. DNA for the CDR3: TGTGCCAGCACCCGGACAGCTGGCGAAAAACTGTTTTTT. It codes for CASTRTAGEKLFF.

This clone turned up a few times. This chain joins TRBV27 and TRBJ1-2; D perhaps matches TRBD1 (5 bases). Germline V gene sequence: CDR1 MNHEY, CDR2 SMNVEV (reference sequence). Trimming cost V 5 bases and J 4 bases, with 14 bases left between them. The CDR3 runs to 14 residues. CDR3 in DNA: TGTGCCAGCAGTCGAATCGGACAAGTCTATGGCTACACCTTC. It yields the protein CASSRIGQVYGYTF.

The rearrangement links TRBV7-3 to TRBJ2-2, with D maybe TRBD2 (6 bases). CDR1 and CDR2 (germline): SGHTA, FQGTGA. V gave up 5 bases and J gave up 7 bases, with 11 bases separating them. The CDR3 is 13 amino acids. CDR3 loop: CASSERADGELFF. CDR3 DNA sequence: TGTGCCAGCAGCGAGCGGGCGGACGGGGAGCTGTTTTTT.